The 30 T cell receptor beta chains listed next were all sequenced from one sample in a study of T cell repertoires in cytomegalovirus infection. TCRdb reprocessed the reads with MiXCR, giving one entry per CDR3 protein. The sample gives roughly 180,000 distinct CDR3 sequences, roughly 22% of which show up once; roughly 27% is in the top ten. These TCRs' antigens remain unknown. The source material was CD8+ T cells from cultured PBMCs, sampled from culture after CMV antigen stimulation. The receptors stem from a human donor in good health (CMV status not recorded). Some clones in this sample may be carry-over from other donors' samples.

J is TRBJ1-1 and V is TRBV9, with 9 bases aligning to TRBD1. The CDR3 is 14 amino acids. The germline gives CDR1 SGDLS, CDR2 YYNGEE. The J segment lost 11 bases and the V segment lost 0 bases, leaving 8 bases of the junction unmatched. This CDR3 reads CASSVGQGERVAFF. DNA for the CDR3: TGTGCCAGCAGCGTAGGACAGGGGGAGAGAGTCGCTTTCTTT.

The chain combines TRBV6-1 with TRBJ2-7; no firm D call. Trimming took off 0 bases at V and 1 base at J, with 10 bases between the two ends. The CDR3 loop spans 15 amino acids. From germline, CDR1 is MNHNS and CDR2 SASEGT. The CDR3 spells CASSEALSDSYEQYF. The DNA for the CDR3 is TGTGCCAGCAGTGAAGCGCTTTCGGATTCCTACGAGCAGTACTTC.

This clonotype was seen only a few times. J is TRBJ1-1 and V is TRBV27, with D uncertain. The CDR3 totals 16 residues. V gave up 5 bases and J gave up 0 bases, with 16 bases separating them. Germline V lookup: CDR1 MNHEY, CDR2 SMNVEV (reference sequence). The CDR3 nucleotides read TGTGCCAGCAGTACCTCCTCGGACGGGGTGAACACTGAAGCTTTCTTT. Protein product: CASSTSSDGVNTEAFF.

The chain carries TRBV6-2 or TRBV6-3 and TRBJ2-1; D possibly matches TRBD1 or TRBD2 (5 bases each). V lost 2 bases to trimming and J lost 0 bases, with 5 bases between them. CDR1 is MNHEY, CDR2 SVGEGT, per germline. There are 14 residues in the CDR3. CDR3 sequence reads: CASSYGGSYNEQFF. As DNA, the CDR3 is TGTGCCAGCAGTTACGGGGGCTCCTACAATGAGCAGTTCTTC.

The chain couples TRBV6-2 or TRBV6-3 to TRBJ2-2; TRBD2 matches 12 bases. J lost 5 bases, V lost 10 bases, and 8 bases had no gene match. CDR1 is MNHEY and CDR2 is SVGEGT in the germline V gene. The CDR3 contains 15 residues. In DNA form, the CDR3 reads TGTGCCATCTGCGGACTAGCGGGGTATACCGGGGAGCTGTTTTTT. Its protein product is CAICGLAGYTGELFF.

The chain links TRBV12-3 or TRBV12-4 to TRBJ1-1; D perhaps matches TRBD1 (6 bases). The CDR3 spans 12 residues. The V end lost 1 base, the J end lost 7 bases, and 7 bases lay between the germline ends. The CDR3 nucleotides are TGTGCCAGCAGTTTAGGGGGGCTTGAAGCTTTCTTT. The encoded protein is CASSLGGLEAFF.

This clonotype was observed a handful of times. This CDR3 reads CASSLAKSSTDTQYF. CDR3 bases: TGTGCCAGCAGCTTAGCGAAGTCGAGCACAGATACGCAGTATTTT. The chain links TRBV7-2 to TRBJ2-3, with no clear D. The CDR3 extends over 15 amino acids. The germline gives CDR1 SGHTA, CDR2 FQGNSA. The V end was cut by 0 bases, the J end by 0 bases, with 7 bases between. Filled out from reference TRBV7-2 and TRBJ2-3, the complete variable domain reads GAGVSQSPSNKVTEKGKDVELRCDPISGHTALYWYRQSLGQGLEFLIYFQGNSAPDKSGLPSDRFSAERTGGSVSTLTIQRTQQEDSAVYLCASSLAKSSTDTQYFGPGTRLTVL.

This clonotype was detected a few times. This chain links TRBV6-1 with TRBJ1-6; possible D gene TRBD1, 5 bases. V lost 6 bases to trimming and J lost 1 base, with 25 bases between them. Germline CDR1 reads MNHNS; CDR2 reads SASEGT. The CDR3 sequence is 20 residues long. The CDR3 DNA sequence: TGTGCCAGCAGCCAAGAGGGGAGGGGCCGACAGCGTTCCTATAATTCACCCCTCCACTTT. The encoded protein is CASSQEGRGRQRSYNSPLHF.

This clonotype was observed a handful of times. V usage is TRBV6-1 and J usage is TRBJ1-1; D is ambiguous. Germline V CDR1 and CDR2: MNHNS, SASEGT. The V and J ends lost 7 bases and 2 bases respectively, with 11 bases between them. The CDR3 covers 13 residues. CDR3 in DNA: TGTGCCAGCAACGGAGGCTCCAACACTGAAGCTTTCTTT. Encoded protein: CASNGGSNTEAFF.

The rearrangement links TRBV7-2 to TRBJ2-3; the match to TRBD2 covers 11 bases. V lost 8 bases and J lost 2; bases outside the gene matches: 6. This CDR3 has 15 amino acids. From germline, CDR1 is SGHTA and CDR2 FQGNSA. The CDR3 DNA follows: TGTGCCAGCGGGTATAGCGGGAGGGCCACAGATACGCAGTATTTT. Its protein is CASGYSGRATDTQYF.

The chain links TRBV12-3 or TRBV12-4 to TRBJ1-3, with D unresolved. Between the trimmed V and J ends, which lost 5 bases and 0 bases, there was a span of 14 bases. This CDR3 contains 16 residues. The CDR3 DNA reads as TGTGCCAGCAGTCGGGCCATAGGCCCCTCTGGAAACACCATATATTTT. Translation: CASSRAIGPSGNTIYF.

Only a few counts were recorded for this clonotype. The J gene is TRBJ2-3, the V gene TRBV12-3 or TRBV12-4; possibly TRBD2 for D (6 bases). Trimming removed 6 bases from V and 5 bases from J, with 15 bases in between. This CDR3 comprises 14 residues. The CDR3 DNA follows: TGTGCCAGCAGCTTAACATCGGGACTAGATACGCAGTATTTT. Protein sequence: CASSLTSGLDTQYF.

This clonotype has only a few counts. The chain is built from TRBV30 and TRBJ1-2; D gene unclear. This CDR3 region has 14 residues. Looked up from germline, CDR1 is GTSNPN and CDR2 is SVGIG (reference sequence). V was trimmed by 1 base and J by 7 bases, leaving 16 bases between them. The CDR3 coding sequence is TGTGCCTGGAGTGGTTTGGACCGCAGTCTTGGCTACACCTTC. Translating it yields CAWSGLDRSLGYTF.

This chain links TRBV7-2 with TRBJ2-3; 11 bases align to TRBD2. The length of the CDR3 is 15 residues. V lost 5 bases to trimming and J lost 6 bases; unmatched junction nucleotides: 7. Per the germline V gene, CDR1 is SGHTA and CDR2 is FQGNSA. The CDR3 sequence is CASSDSGGALDTQYF. In DNA, the CDR3 is TGTGCCAGCAGCGATAGCGGGGGGGCTCTTGATACGCAGTATTTT.

This clonotype was seen only a few times. This chain links TRBV12-3 or TRBV12-4 with TRBJ2-7, with D possibly TRBD2 on 5 matching bases. With 3 bases removed from V and 6 bases from J, the gap between germline ends came to 9 bases. The CDR3 sequence is 12 residues long. The CDR3 DNA is TGTGCCAGCAGTTTGCCGGGGAGCGAGCAGTACTTC. Protein product: CASSLPGSEQYF.

This clonotype was seen more than once but under ten times. The genes are TRBV28 and TRBJ1-5; D gene uncertain. Between the trimmed V and J ends, which lost 3 bases and 3 bases, there was a span of 12 bases. Germline assignment: CDR1 MDHEN and CDR2 SYDVKM. The CDR3 consists of 15 residues. CDR3 DNA: TGTGCCAGCAGTTTCCGACCGGGTTTCAATCAGCCCCAGCATTTT. Amino acids: CASSFRPGFNQPQHF.

The rearrangement links TRBV7-8 to TRBJ2-7, with unresolved D. CDR1 is SGHVS, CDR2 FQNEAQ, per germline. Trimming cost V 1 base and J 0 bases, with 13 bases left between them. The CDR3 loop spans 16 amino acids. In nucleotides, the CDR3 is TGTGCCAGCAGCTTAGGAGCACAAGGTCTCTCCTACGAGCAGTACTTC. The encoded protein is CASSLGAQGLSYEQYF.

This clonotype has more than one count but fewer than ten. The chain couples TRBV19 to TRBJ1-1; D is possibly TRBD1 (5 bases). The CDR3 spans 14 residues. Trimming removed 3 bases from V and 1 base from J, with 9 bases in between. The germline V gene encodes CDR1 LNHDA and CDR2 SQIVND (reference sequence). The CDR3, as DNA: TGTGCCAGTAGTATGGCAGGGCCGAACACTGAAGCTTTCTTT. Translated: CASSMAGPNTEAFF.

V gene TRBV6-2 or TRBV6-3 combines with J gene TRBJ2-7; tentative D call: TRBD1 (7 bases). V was trimmed by 7 bases and J by 8 bases, leaving 24 bases between them. The CDR3 loop spans 15 amino acids. Germline V CDR1 and CDR2: MNHEY, SVGEGT. CDR3 sequence: CASIPAQGTPRKQYF. The CDR3 region has the DNA TGTGCCAGCATCCCGGCACAGGGGACTCCCCGGAAGCAGTACTTC.

This clonotype was picked up a small number of times. The chain's CDR3 is CASSRPSNQPQHF. DNA of the CDR3: TGTGCCAGCAGTCGACCCAGCAATCAGCCCCAGCATTTT. This sequence joins TRBV6-6 and TRBJ1-5, with D uncertain. There are 13 residues in the CDR3. Deletions cut 5 bases from V and 1 base from J, with 6 bases between. Germline V gene sequence: CDR1 MNHNY, CDR2 SVGAGI (reference sequence).

The chain recombines TRBV4-1 with TRBJ2-7, with D uncertain. Germline CDR1 MGHRA, CDR2 YSYEKL. The ends were cut back, 4 bases at V and 6 bases at J, with 19 bases in the middle. The CDR3 runs 15 residues. The CDR3 sequence: CASSRALQRLGEQYF. The CDR3 region has the DNA TGCGCCAGCAGCCGAGCCCTACAGAGATTGGGCGAGCAGTACTTC.

This clonotype was seen only a few times. J is TRBJ2-1 and V is TRBV20-1; TRBD2 is a possible D gene (6 bases). CDR1 is DFQATT, CDR2 SNEGSKA, per germline (reference sequence). The CDR3 covers 16 residues. Trimming left V 2 bases short and J 1 base short, with 15 bases between. The CDR3 region has the DNA TGCAGTGCTAGAAGGGAAGGGACTCTTTCCTACAATGAGCAGTTCTTC. Its protein product is CSARREGTLSYNEQFF.

J is TRBJ2-7 and V is TRBV20-1; TRBD2 matches at 8 bases. The V gene's germline CDR1 is DFQATT and CDR2 SNEGSKA (reference sequence). The CDR3 is 15 amino acids. V lost 0 bases to trimming and J lost 4 bases; unmatched junction nucleotides: 8. CDR3 sequence (DNA): TGCAGTGCTAGAGATCTGAGCGGGGGAACGTACGAGCAGTACTTC. This codes for CSARDLSGGTYEQYF.

This clonotype was seen only a few times. For the CDR3, the DNA is TGTGCCAGCAGCCAACTCCAAGAGACCCAGTACTTC. It codes for CASSQLQETQYF. The chain links TRBV4-2 to TRBJ2-5; D is unresolved. Germline V gene data show CDR1 as LGHNA and CDR2 as YNFKEQ. The CDR3 consists of 12 residues. V was pared by 2 bases and J by 1 base, with 2 bases between.

This clonotype has a handful of counts. The chain has TRBV28 and TRBJ1-5, with D uncertain. Per the germline V gene, CDR1 is MDHEN and CDR2 is SYDVKM. The CDR3 has 16 amino acids. The ends were cut back, 1 base at V and 2 bases at J, with 12 bases in the middle. The CDR3 loop reads CASSLSWEGGNQPQHF. The CDR3 DNA reads as TGTGCCAGCAGTTTATCTTGGGAGGGCGGCAATCAGCCCCAGCATTTT.

The rearrangement uses TRBV18 and TRBJ1-4; D gene unclear. V gave up 3 bases and J gave up 3 bases, with 8 bases separating them. The CDR3 length is 14 residues. Germline V gene data show CDR1 as KGHSH and CDR2 as LQKENI. For the CDR3, the DNA is TGTGCCAGCTCACCCGGACGGGCTAATGAAAAACTGTTTTTT. This encodes CASSPGRANEKLFF.

V usage is TRBV12-3 or TRBV12-4 and J usage is TRBJ2-5, with a possible D match to TRBD2 (6 bases). The V end was cut by 0 bases, the J end by 2 bases, with 7 bases between. This CDR3 has 14 amino acids. The CDR3 loop is CASSLAGTQETQYF. The CDR3 DNA follows: TGTGCCAGCAGTTTAGCAGGGACTCAAGAGACCCAGTACTTC.

Ten or more counts support this clonotype. This rearrangement joins TRBV12-3 or TRBV12-4 to TRBJ1-5, with D perhaps matching TRBD1 (5 bases). This CDR3 is 13 amino acids long. The V end was cut by 3 bases, the J end by 4 bases, with 7 bases between. The CDR3 protein is CASSFGGNQPQHF. The CDR3 DNA is TGTGCCAGCAGTTTTGGGGGAAATCAGCCCCAGCATTTT.

In this sample, this clonotype turned up a few times. The chain carries TRBV5-4 and TRBJ2-7, with 9 bases identical to TRBD1. This CDR3 contains 16 residues. The V segment lost 5 bases and the J segment 3 bases; nucleotides outside the gene matches: 12. Germline assignment: CDR1 SGHNT and CDR2 YYREEE (reference sequence). The CDR3 nucleotides are TGTGCCAGCAGACCGGAACAGGGGGCAGATTTCTACGAGCAGTACTTC. Translation: CASRPEQGADFYEQYF.

The rearrangement links TRBV7-6 to TRBJ2-3, with 9 bases matching TRBD2. Trimming at V came to 0 bases and at J to 4 bases, leaving 2 bases not matched to a gene. The CDR3 totals 15 residues. The germline V gene encodes CDR1 SGHVS and CDR2 FNYEAQ. The DNA of the CDR3 is TGTGCCAGCAGCTTAGCCTGGACTAGCGCAGATACGCAGTATTTT. It codes for CASSLAWTSADTQYF.